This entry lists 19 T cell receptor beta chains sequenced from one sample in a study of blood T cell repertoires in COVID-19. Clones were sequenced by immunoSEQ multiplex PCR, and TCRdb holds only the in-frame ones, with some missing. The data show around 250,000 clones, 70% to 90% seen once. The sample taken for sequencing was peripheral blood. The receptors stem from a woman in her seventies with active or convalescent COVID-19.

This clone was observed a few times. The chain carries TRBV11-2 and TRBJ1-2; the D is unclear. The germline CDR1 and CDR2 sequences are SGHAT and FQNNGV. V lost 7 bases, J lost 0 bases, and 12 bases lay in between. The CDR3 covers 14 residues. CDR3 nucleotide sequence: TGTGCCAGCACCCCCTCGCCAGCTAACTATGGCTACACCTTC. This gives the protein CASTPSPANYGYTF. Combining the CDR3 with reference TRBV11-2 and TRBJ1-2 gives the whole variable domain EAGVAQSPRYKIIEKRQSVAFWCNPISGHATLYWYQQILGQGPKLLIQFQNNGVVDDSQLPKDRFSAERLKGVDSTLKIQPAKLEDSAVYLCASTPSPANYGYTFGSGTRLTVV.

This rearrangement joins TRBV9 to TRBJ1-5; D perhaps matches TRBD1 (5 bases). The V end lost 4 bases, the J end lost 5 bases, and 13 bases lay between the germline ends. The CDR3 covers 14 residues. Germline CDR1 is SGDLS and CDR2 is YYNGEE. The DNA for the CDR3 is TGTGCCAGCAGCCATGGGGGGGATGATCAGCCCCAGCATTTT. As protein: CASSHGGDDQPQHF.

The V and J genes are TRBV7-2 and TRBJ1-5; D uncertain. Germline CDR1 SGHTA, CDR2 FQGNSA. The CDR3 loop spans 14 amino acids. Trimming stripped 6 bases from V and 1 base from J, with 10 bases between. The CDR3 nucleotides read TGTGCCAGCAGACCCGACTTGAGCAATCAGCCCCAGCATTTT. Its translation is CASRPDLSNQPQHF.

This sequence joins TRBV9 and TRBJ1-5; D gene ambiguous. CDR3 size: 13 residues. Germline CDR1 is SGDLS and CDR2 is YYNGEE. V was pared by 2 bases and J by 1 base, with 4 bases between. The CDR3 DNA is TGTGCCAGCAGCGTCAGGAGCAATCAGCCCCAGCATTTT. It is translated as CASSVRSNQPQHF.

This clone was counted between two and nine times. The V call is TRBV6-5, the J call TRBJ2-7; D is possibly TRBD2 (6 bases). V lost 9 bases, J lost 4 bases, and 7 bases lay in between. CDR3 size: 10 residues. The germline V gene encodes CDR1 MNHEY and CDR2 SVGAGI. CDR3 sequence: CASRGYEQYF. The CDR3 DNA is TGTGCCAGTCGGGGGTACGAGCAGTACTTC.

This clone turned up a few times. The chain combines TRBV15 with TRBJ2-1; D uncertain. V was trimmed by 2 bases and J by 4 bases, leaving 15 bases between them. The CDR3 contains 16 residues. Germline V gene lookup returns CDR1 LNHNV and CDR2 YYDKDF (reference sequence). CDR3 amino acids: CATSRRSGTRYNEQFF. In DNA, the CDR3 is TGTGCCACCAGCAGAAGGTCGGGTACACGGTACAATGAGCAGTTCTTC.

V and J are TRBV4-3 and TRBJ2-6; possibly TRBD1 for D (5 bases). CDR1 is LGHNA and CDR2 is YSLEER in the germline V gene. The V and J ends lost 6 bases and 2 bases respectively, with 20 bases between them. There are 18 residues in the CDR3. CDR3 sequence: CASSPSIQGLAGANVLTF. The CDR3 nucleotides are TGCGCCAGCAGTCCAAGTATTCAGGGTCTCGCTGGGGCCAACGTCCTGACTTTC.

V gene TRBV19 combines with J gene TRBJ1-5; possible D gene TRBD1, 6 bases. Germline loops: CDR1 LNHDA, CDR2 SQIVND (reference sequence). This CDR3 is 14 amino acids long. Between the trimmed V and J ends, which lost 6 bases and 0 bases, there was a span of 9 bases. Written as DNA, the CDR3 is TGTGCCAGTAGCAGACAGGTTAGCAATCAGCCCCAGCATTTT. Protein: CASSRQVSNQPQHF. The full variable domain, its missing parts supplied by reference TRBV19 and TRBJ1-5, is DGGITQSPKYLFRKEGQNVTLSCEQNLNHDAMYWYRQDPGQGLRLIYYSQIVNDFQKGDIAEGYSVSREKKESFPLTVTSAQKNPTAFYLCASSRQVSNQPQHFGDGTRLSIL.

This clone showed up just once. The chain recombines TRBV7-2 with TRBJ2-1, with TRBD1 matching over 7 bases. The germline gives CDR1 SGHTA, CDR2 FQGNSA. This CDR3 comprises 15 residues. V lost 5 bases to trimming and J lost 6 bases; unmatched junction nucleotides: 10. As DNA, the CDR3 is TGTGCCAGCAGCCTACAGGGGTGGGGGCCCAATGAGCAGTTCTTC. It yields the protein CASSLQGWGPNEQFF.

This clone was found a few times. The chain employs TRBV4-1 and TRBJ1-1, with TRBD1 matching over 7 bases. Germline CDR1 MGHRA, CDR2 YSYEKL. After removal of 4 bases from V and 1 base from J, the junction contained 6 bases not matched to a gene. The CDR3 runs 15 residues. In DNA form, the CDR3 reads TGCGCCAGCAGCCTAACGGGACAGTCGAACACTGAAGCTTTCTTT. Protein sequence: CASSLTGQSNTEAFF.

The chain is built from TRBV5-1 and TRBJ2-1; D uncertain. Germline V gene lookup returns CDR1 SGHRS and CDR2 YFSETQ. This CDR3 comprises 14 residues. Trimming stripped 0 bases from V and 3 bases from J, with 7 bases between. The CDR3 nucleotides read TGCGCCAGCAGCTTGGCCCAGGTCTACAATGAGCAGTTCTTC. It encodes CASSLAQVYNEQFF.

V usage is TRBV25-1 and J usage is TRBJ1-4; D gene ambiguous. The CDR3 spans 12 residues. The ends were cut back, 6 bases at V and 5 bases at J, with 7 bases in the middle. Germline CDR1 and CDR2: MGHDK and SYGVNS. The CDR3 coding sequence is TGTGCCAGCAGGGGCCCGAATGAAAAACTGTTTTTT. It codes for CASRGPNEKLFF.

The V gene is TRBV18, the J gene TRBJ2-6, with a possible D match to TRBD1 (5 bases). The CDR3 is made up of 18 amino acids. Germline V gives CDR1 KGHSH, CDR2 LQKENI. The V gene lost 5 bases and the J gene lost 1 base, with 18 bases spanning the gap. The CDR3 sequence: CASSSNRQSASGANVLTF. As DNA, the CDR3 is TGTGCCAGCTCATCGAATCGACAGTCCGCTTCTGGGGCCAACGTCCTGACTTTC. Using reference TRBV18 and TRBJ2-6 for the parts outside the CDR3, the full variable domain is NAGVMQNPRHLVRRRGQEARLRCSPMKGHSHVYWYRQLPEEGLKFMVYLQKENIIDESGMPKERFSAEFPKEGPSILRIQQVVRGDSAAYFCASSSNRQSASGANVLTFGAGSRLTVL.

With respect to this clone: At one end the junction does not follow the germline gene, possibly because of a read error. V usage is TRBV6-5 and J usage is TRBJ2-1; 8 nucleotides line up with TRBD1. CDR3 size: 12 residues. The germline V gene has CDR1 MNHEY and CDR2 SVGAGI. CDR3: CASSYARQGWVF. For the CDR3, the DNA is TGTGCCAGCAGTTACGCTCGACAGGGGTGGGTCTTC.

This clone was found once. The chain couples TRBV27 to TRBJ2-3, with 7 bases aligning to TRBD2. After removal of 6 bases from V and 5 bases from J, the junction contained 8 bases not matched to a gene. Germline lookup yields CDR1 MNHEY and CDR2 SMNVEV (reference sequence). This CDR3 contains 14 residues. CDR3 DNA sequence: TGTGCCAGCAGGGTCGTGGGGAGGGGAGATACGCAGTATTTT. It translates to CASRVVGRGDTQYF.

Here the CDR3 DNA reads TGTGCCAGCAGCTACGACAGGGCTTACTATGGCTACACCTTC. As protein: CASSYDRAYYGYTF. V usage is TRBV11-2 and J usage is TRBJ1-2; 7 bases line up with TRBD1. The CDR3 is 14 residues long. V lost 4 bases and J lost 3; bases outside the gene matches: 5. Germline V gene data show CDR1 as SGHAT and CDR2 as FQNNGV.

In DNA, the CDR3 is TGTGCCAGCAGCCCCTCGGGGGGCCCGCAAGAGACCCAGTACTTC. It specifies CASSPSGGPQETQYF. V and J are TRBV7-3 and TRBJ2-5, with TRBD2 as a possible D gene (7 bases). This CDR3 is 15 amino acids long. With 5 bases removed from V and 2 bases from J, the gap between germline ends came to 15 bases. Germline V gives CDR1 SGHTA, CDR2 FQGTGA.

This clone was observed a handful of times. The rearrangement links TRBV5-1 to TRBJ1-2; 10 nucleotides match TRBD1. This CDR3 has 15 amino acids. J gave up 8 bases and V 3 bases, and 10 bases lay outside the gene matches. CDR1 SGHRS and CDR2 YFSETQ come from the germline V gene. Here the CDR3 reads CASSSSTGTGAGYTF. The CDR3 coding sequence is TGCGCCAGCAGCTCGAGTACCGGGACAGGGGCCGGCTACACCTTC.

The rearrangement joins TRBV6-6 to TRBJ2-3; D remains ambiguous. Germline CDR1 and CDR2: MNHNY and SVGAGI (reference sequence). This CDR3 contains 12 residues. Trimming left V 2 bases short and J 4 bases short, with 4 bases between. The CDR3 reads CASSYGPDTQYF. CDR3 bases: TGTGCCAGCAGTTACGGGCCAGATACGCAGTATTTT.